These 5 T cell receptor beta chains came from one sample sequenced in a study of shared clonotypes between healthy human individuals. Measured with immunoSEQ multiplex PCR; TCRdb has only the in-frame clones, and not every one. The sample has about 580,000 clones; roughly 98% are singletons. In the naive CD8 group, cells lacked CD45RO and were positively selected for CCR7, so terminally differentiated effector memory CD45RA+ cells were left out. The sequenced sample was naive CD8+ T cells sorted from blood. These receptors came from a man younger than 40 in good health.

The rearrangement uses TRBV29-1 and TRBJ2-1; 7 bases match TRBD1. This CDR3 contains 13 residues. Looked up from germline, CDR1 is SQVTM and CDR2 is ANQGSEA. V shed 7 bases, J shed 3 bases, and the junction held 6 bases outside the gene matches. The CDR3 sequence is CSATGFDYNEQFF. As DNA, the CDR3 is TGCAGCGCGACAGGGTTCGACTACAATGAGCAGTTCTTC.

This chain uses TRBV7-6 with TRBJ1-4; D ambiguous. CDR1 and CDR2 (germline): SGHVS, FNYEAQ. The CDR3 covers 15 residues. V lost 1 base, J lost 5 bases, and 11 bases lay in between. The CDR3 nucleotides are TGTGCCAGCAGCTTAGGTAGCAGCCGGAATGAAAAACTGTTTTTT. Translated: CASSLGSSRNEKLFF.

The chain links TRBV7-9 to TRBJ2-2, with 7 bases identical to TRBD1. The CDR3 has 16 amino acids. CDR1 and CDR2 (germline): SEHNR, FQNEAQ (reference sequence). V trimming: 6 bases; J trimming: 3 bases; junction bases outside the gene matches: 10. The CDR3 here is CASREGAKPDTGELFF. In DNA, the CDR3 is TGTGCCAGCAGAGAGGGGGCAAAACCCGACACCGGGGAGCTGTTTTTT.

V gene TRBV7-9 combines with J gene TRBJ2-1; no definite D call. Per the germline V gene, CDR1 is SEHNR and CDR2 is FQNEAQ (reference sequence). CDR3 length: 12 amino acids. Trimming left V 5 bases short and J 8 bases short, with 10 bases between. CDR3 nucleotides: TGTGCCAGCAGCCCCGAATGGGATGAGCAGTTCTTC. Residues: CASSPEWDEQFF.

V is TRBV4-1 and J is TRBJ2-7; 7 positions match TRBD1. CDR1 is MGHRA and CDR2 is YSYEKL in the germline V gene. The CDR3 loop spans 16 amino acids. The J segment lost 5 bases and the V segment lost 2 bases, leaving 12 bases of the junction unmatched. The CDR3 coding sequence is TGCGCCAGCAGCCAACAAATTGGGACAGCGACTAACGAGCAGTACTTC. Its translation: CASSQQIGTATNEQYF.